Sequencing of this T cell receptor (beta chain) was carried out in a study of tumor and adjacent non-tumor tissue in lung cancer. This CDR3 has 14 residues. Per germline, CDR1 SGHAT and CDR2 FQNNGV. V shed 5 bases and J 11 bases; nucleotides not matched to a gene: 14. Three rounds of nested PCR, following a modified ARM-PCR protocol, produced the TCRbeta library. TCRdb passed the multiplex PCR reads through MiXCR, listing each CDR3 protein once. The sample lists 35,000 to 55,000 distinct CDR3 sequences, around 67% occurring once. This sample's RNA came from whole unsorted tissue. Distant lung tissue was collected more than 3 cm away from the tumor edge.

The origin of this receptor is a woman in her forties with non-small cell lung cancer. J is TRBJ2-5 and V is TRBV11-2, with 7 bases matching TRBD1. Sequences were obtained from distant non-tumor lung tissue. In nucleotides, the CDR3 is TGTGCCAGCAGCGGGAGCAGGGGGTTAGAGATTCAGTACTTC. This sequence encodes CASSGSRGLEIQYF. Based on the CDR3 plus reference TRBV11-2 and TRBJ2-5, the full variable domain is EAGVAQSPRYKIIEKRQSVAFWCNPISGHATLYWYQQILGQGPKLLIQFQNNGVVDDSQLPKDRFSAERLKGVDSTLKIQPAKLEDSAVYLCASSGSRGLEIQYFGPGTRLLVL.